The 21 T cell receptor beta chains given below trace back to one sample, sequenced in a study of blood T cell repertoires in COVID-19. This table comes from immunoSEQ multiplex PCR, and its TCRdb copy is limited to in-frame clones, with some not included. The sample yields approximately 90,000 clones, more than 65% seen once. Sequenced: peripheral blood. The receptors stem from a man in his 70s with acute or convalescent COVID-19.

This chain joins TRBV9 and TRBJ1-4; D gene unclear. Trimming stripped 3 bases from V and 3 bases from J, with 12 bases between. Germline CDR1 is SGDLS and CDR2 is YYNGEE. CDR3 length: 15 residues. DNA of the CDR3: TGTGCCAGCAGCGGACGGGGTTGGCCTAATGAAAAACTGTTTTTT. This encodes CASSGRGWPNEKLFF.

The chain is built from TRBV27 and TRBJ1-3, with 7 nucleotides matching TRBD1. This CDR3 is built from 14 residues. From germline, CDR1 is MNHEY and CDR2 SMNVEV (reference sequence). The trim removed 5 bases at V and 0 bases at J, leaving 1 base unmatched. This chain's CDR3 is CASSRTGSGNTIYF. The CDR3 bases are TGTGCCAGCAGTCGGACAGGCTCTGGAAACACCATATATTTT.

This clone is a singleton in its sample. This chain links TRBV3-1 (or the pseudogene TRBV3-2) with TRBJ2-2; 8 nucleotides align to TRBD1. CDR1 is LGHDT, CDR2 YNNKEL, per germline (reference sequence). The CDR3 length is 14 residues. The V segment lost 7 bases and the J segment 6 bases; nucleotides outside the gene matches: 7. CDR3 DNA: TGTGCCAGCAAAGCAGGGGGCTTGGCCGGGGAGCTGTTTTTT. Its translation is CASKAGGLAGELFF.

The V call is TRBV3-1 (or the pseudogene TRBV3-2), the J call TRBJ1-4; no clear D gene. With 3 bases removed from V and 8 bases from J, the gap between germline ends came to 7 bases. Germline CDR1 and CDR2: LGHDT and YNNKEL (reference sequence). This CDR3 has 12 residues. The CDR3 coding sequence is TGTGCCAGCAGCCACCTTGAGGAAAAACTGTTTTTT. It specifies CASSHLEEKLFF.

The V gene is TRBV9, the J gene TRBJ2-1; no definite D call. The V gene's germline CDR1 is SGDLS and CDR2 YYNGEE. Trimming removed 4 bases at V and 4 bases at J, with 12 bases between. The CDR3 covers 14 residues. CDR3: CASSYVDNYNEQFF. CDR3 nucleotide sequence: TGTGCCAGCAGCTACGTTGACAATTACAATGAGCAGTTCTTC.

V is TRBV5-4 and J is TRBJ2-2, with a tentative D call TRBD1 (6 bases). The germline V and J ends were trimmed by 0 bases and 6 bases, with 9 bases remaining between them. Germline CDR1 reads SGHNT; CDR2 reads YYREEE (reference sequence). The length of the CDR3 is 14 residues. CDR3 loop: CASSLGGPAGELFF. The CDR3 DNA sequence: TGTGCCAGCAGCTTGGGGGGGCCCGCCGGGGAGCTGTTTTTT.

This chain connects TRBV19 to TRBJ2-1; 9 positions match TRBD2. Losses at the gene ends were 6 bases for V and 10 bases for J; bases not matched to a gene: 7. Looked up from germline, CDR1 is LNHDA and CDR2 is SQIVND (reference sequence). This CDR3 is 13 amino acids long. This CDR3 is CASSHLAGDEQFF. The CDR3 bases are TGTGCCAGTAGCCACTTAGCGGGGGACGAGCAGTTCTTC.

CDR3 DNA sequence: TGTGCCACCAGCAGAGAGGGGAGCGGTTACAATGAGCAGTTCTTC. Amino acid sequence: CATSREGSGYNEQFF. The chain combines TRBV15 with TRBJ2-1; a weak D match, TRBD2 (5 bases). Trimming removed 0 bases at V and 4 bases at J, with 10 bases between. CDR1 LNHNV and CDR2 YYDKDF come from the germline V gene (reference sequence). This CDR3 is built from 15 residues.

CDR3: CATSRQGGDQPQHF. DNA for the CDR3: TGTGCCACCAGCAGACAGGGCGGGGATCAGCCCCAGCATTTT. The rearrangement joins TRBV15 to TRBJ1-5; tentatively, D is TRBD1 (5 bases). Trimming cost V 2 bases and J 5 bases, with 10 bases left between them. CDR3 length: 14 residues. Germline CDR1 is LNHNV and CDR2 is YYDKDF (reference sequence).

The J gene is TRBJ2-5, the V gene TRBV28, with TRBD2 matching over 13 bases. The germline V gene encodes CDR1 MDHEN and CDR2 SYDVKM. V gave up 6 bases and J gave up 4 bases; unmatched junction bases: 5. The CDR3 sequence is 15 residues long. The chain's CDR3 is CASSLLAGGLETQYF. The CDR3 nucleotides read TGTGCCAGCAGCCTACTAGCGGGGGGGCTAGAGACCCAGTACTTC. Together with reference TRBV28 and TRBJ2-5, the CDR3 gives the full variable domain: DVKVTQSSRYLVKRTGEKVFLECVQDMDHENMFWYRQDPGLGLRLIYFSYDVKMKEKGDIPEGYSVSREKKERFSLILESASTNQTSMYLCASSLLAGGLETQYFGPGTRLLVL.

The genes are TRBV19 and TRBJ1-2; 8 bases map to TRBD1. The ends lost 7 bases at V and 3 bases at J; junction bases unmatched: 7. The CDR3 contains 14 residues. From germline, CDR1 is LNHDA and CDR2 SQIVND (reference sequence). CDR3 amino acids: CASTRQGRDYGYTF. The CDR3 bases are TGTGCCAGTACCAGACAGGGGAGGGACTATGGCTACACCTTC.

This clone came up a few times. The rearrangement joins TRBV19 to TRBJ2-3, with D perhaps TRBD2 (5 bases). CDR1 is LNHDA, CDR2 SQIVND, per germline (reference sequence). This CDR3 region has 13 residues. V shed 4 bases and J shed 2 bases, with 7 bases lying between them. CDR3 protein: CASSRTVTDTQYF. The CDR3 region has the DNA TGTGCCAGTAGTAGGACTGTCACAGATACGCAGTATTTT. The entire variable domain, with the rest obtained from reference TRBV19 and TRBJ2-3, is as follows: DGGITQSPKYLFRKEGQNVTLSCEQNLNHDAMYWYRQDPGQGLRLIYYSQIVNDFQKGDIAEGYSVSREKKESFPLTVTSAQKNPTAFYLCASSRTVTDTQYFGPGTRLTVL.

A few counts support this clone. The chain couples TRBV11-2 to TRBJ1-2, with D unclear. The CDR3 has 13 amino acids. CDR1 and CDR2 from the germline V gene are SGHAT and FQNNGV. With 0 bases removed from V and 3 bases from J, the gap between germline ends came to 5 bases. CDR3 DNA: TGTGCCAGCAGCTTAGACCGGGACTATGGCTACACCTTC. Protein product: CASSLDRDYGYTF.

The chain couples TRBV4-1 to TRBJ2-3, with TRBD1 matching 9 bases. This CDR3 contains 19 residues. The V gene's germline CDR1 is MGHRA and CDR2 YSYEKL. Unmatched junction bases numbered 10, after V lost 0 bases and J lost 0 bases. CDR3 region: CASSQERDREVASTDTQYF. The DNA for the CDR3 is TGCGCCAGCAGCCAAGAGCGGGACAGGGAGGTTGCTAGCACAGATACGCAGTATTTT.

The chain recombines TRBV12-3 or TRBV12-4 with TRBJ1-2; 7 bases agree with TRBD1. V dropped 6 bases and J dropped 7; count of bases not matched to a gene: 5. The CDR3 has 12 residues. The CDR3 sequence: CASSQGVAGYTF. In nucleotides, the CDR3 is TGTGCCAGCAGCCAGGGGGTAGCTGGCTACACCTTC.

The chain employs TRBV5-6 and TRBJ2-3; D might be TRBD2 (5 bases). CDR3 length: 15 amino acids. Trimming stripped 1 base from V and 2 bases from J, with 11 bases between. Germline V gene lookup returns CDR1 SGHDT and CDR2 YYEEEE. CDR3 sequence (DNA): TGTGCCAGCAGCTTGTTCGGGGATACCACAGATACGCAGTATTTT. Protein product: CASSLFGDTTDTQYF.

This chain uses TRBV19 with TRBJ2-7; D not resolved. Per the germline V gene, CDR1 is LNHDA and CDR2 is SQIVND (reference sequence). The CDR3 runs 13 residues. The V gene lost 3 bases and the J gene lost 5 bases, with 11 bases spanning the gap. DNA for the CDR3: TGTGCCAGTAGTATTGCGCCCATTGACGAGCAGTACTTC. It specifies CASSIAPIDEQYF. The full variable domain, rest sourced from reference TRBV19 and TRBJ2-7, is DGGITQSPKYLFRKEGQNVTLSCEQNLNHDAMYWYRQDPGQGLRLIYYSQIVNDFQKGDIAEGYSVSREKKESFPLTVTSAQKNPTAFYLCASSIAPIDEQYFGPGTRLTVT.

The rearrangement links TRBV6-5 to TRBJ1-6; no definite D call. V gave up 2 bases and J gave up 6 bases, with 5 bases separating them. The CDR3 is 13 residues long. Germline V gene sequence: CDR1 MNHEY, CDR2 SVGAGI. The CDR3 spells CASSYGLNSPLHF. The CDR3 DNA reads TGTGCCAGCAGTTACGGCCTTAATTCACCCCTCCACTTT.

In its sample, this clone was seen a few times. The chain recombines TRBV15 with TRBJ2-2, with D possibly TRBD1 on 6 matching bases. The CDR3 totals 15 residues. Between the trimmed V and J ends, which lost 5 bases and 7 bases, there was a span of 17 bases. CDR1 is LNHNV and CDR2 is YYDKDF in the germline V gene (reference sequence). The CDR3 nucleotides are TGTGCCACCAGCCTCTGGGGGCACGACATCGGGGAGCTGTTTTTT. This encodes CATSLWGHDIGELFF.

The rearrangement links TRBV24-1 to TRBJ1-4; D unresolved. Germline lookup yields CDR1 KGHDR and CDR2 SFDVKD. CDR3 size: 14 residues. V lost 4 bases and J lost 5, with 10 bases in between. In nucleotides, the CDR3 is TGTGCCACCAGTGACCGAGGGTCGAATGAAAAACTGTTTTTT. This sequence encodes CATSDRGSNEKLFF.

J is TRBJ1-4 and V is TRBV28, with 7 bases fitting TRBD1. The germline V gene has CDR1 MDHEN and CDR2 SYDVKM. The CDR3 extends over 15 amino acids. J was trimmed by 0 bases and V by 6 bases; bases with no gene match: 4. The CDR3 region has the DNA TGTGCCAGCAGCCGGGACAGCGCAACTAATGAAAAACTGTTTTTT. Protein: CASSRDSATNEKLFF.